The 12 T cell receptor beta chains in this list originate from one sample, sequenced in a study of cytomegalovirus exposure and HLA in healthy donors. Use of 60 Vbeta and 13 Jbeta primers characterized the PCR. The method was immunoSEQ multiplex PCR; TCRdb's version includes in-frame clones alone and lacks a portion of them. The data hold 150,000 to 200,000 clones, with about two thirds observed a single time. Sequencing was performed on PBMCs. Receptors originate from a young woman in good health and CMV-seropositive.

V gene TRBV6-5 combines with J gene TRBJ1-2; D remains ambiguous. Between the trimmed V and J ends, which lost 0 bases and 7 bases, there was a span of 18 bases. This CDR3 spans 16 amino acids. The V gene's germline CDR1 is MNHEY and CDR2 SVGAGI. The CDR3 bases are TGTGCCAGCAGTTACTCCGCCGGGATTCACAGTGGTGGCTACACCTTC. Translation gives CASSYSAGIHSGGYTF.

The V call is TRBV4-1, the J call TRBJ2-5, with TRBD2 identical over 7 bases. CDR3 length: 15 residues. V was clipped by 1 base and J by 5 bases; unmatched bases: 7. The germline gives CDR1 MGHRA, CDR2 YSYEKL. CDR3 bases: TGCGCCAGCAGCCAAGGTGGACTAGTGGGGGAGACCCAGTACTTC. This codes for CASSQGGLVGETQYF.

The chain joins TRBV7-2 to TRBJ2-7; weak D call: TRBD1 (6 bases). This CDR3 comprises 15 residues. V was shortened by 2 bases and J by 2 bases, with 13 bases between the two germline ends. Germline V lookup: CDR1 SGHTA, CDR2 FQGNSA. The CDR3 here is CASSLSQGRTYEQYF. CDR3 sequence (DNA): TGTGCCAGCAGCTTATCCCAGGGGAGAACCTACGAGCAGTACTTC.

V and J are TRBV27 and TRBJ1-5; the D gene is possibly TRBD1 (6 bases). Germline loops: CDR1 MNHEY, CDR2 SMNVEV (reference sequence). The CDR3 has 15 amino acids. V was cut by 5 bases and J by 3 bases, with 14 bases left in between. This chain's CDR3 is CASSARTDINQPQHF. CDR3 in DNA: TGTGCCAGCAGTGCCCGGACAGACATCAATCAGCCCCAGCATTTT.

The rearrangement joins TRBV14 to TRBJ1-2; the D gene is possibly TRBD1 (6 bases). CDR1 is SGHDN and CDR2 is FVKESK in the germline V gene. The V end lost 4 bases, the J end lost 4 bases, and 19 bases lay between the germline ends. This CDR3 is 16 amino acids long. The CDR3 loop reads CASSPWQGGGSYGYTF. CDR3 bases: TGTGCCAGCAGCCCCTGGCAGGGTGGGGGCTCCTATGGCTACACCTTC. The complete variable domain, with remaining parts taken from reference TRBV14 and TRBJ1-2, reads EAGVTQFPSHSVIEKGQTVTLRCDPISGHDNLYWYRRVMGKEIKFLLHFVKESKQDESGMPNNRFLAERTGGTYSTLKVQPAELEDSGVYFCASSPWQGGGSYGYTFGSGTRLTVV.

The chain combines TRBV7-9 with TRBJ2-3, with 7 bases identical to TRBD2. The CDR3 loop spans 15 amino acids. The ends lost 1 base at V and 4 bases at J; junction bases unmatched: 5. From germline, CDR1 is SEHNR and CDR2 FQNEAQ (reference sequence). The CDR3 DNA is TGTGCCAGCAGCTTAGTTGCGGGGGAGCCAGATACGCAGTATTTT. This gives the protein CASSLVAGEPDTQYF.

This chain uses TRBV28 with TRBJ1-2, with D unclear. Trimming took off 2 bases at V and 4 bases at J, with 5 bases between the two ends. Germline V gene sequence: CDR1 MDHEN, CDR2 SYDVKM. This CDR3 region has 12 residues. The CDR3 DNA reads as TGTGCCAGCAGTTTAGAGGGCTATGGCTACACCTTC. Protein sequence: CASSLEGYGYTF.

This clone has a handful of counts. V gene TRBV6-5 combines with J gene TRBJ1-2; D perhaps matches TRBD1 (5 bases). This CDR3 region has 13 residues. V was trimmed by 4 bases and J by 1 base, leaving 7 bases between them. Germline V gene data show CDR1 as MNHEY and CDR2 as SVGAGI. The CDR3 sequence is CASSSTVNYGYTF. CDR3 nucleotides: TGTGCCAGCAGTTCGACAGTTAACTATGGCTACACCTTC.

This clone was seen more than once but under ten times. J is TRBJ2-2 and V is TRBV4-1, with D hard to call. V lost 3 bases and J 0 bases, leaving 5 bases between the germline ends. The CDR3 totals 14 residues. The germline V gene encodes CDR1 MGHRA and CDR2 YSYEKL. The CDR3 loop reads CASSQGPNTGELFF. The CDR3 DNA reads TGCGCCAGCAGCCAGGGCCCGAACACCGGGGAGCTGTTTTTT.

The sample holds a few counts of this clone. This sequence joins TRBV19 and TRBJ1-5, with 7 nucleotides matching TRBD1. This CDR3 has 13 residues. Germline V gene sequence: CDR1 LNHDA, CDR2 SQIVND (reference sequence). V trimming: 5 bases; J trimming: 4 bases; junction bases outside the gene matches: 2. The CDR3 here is CASSDRENQPQHF. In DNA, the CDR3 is TGTGCCAGTAGTGACAGGGAGAATCAGCCCCAGCATTTT.

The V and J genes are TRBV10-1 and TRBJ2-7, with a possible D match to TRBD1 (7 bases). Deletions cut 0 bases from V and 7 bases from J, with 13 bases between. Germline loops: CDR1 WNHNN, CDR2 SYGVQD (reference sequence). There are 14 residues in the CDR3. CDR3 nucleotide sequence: TGCGCCAGCAGTGAGTCGTACAGGGGAGGAGAGCAGTACTTC. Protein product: CASSESYRGGEQYF.

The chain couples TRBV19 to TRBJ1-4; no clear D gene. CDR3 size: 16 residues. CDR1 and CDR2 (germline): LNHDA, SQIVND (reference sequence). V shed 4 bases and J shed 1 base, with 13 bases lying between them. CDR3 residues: CASSNFDGVTNEKLFF. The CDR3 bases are TGTGCCAGTAGTAACTTTGATGGAGTAACTAATGAAAAACTGTTTTTT.